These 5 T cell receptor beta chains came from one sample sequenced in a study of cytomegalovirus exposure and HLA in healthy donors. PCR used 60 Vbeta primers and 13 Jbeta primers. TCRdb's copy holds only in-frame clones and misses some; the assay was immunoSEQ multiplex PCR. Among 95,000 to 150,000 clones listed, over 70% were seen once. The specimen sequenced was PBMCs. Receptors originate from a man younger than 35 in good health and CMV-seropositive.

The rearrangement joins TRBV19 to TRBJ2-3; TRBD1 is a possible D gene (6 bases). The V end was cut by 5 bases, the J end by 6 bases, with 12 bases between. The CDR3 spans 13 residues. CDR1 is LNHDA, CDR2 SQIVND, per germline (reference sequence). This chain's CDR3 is CASSYQGLDTQYF. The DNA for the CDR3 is TGTGCCAGTAGTTATCAGGGGTTGGATACGCAGTATTTT. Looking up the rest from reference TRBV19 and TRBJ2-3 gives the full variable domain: DGGITQSPKYLFRKEGQNVTLSCEQNLNHDAMYWYRQDPGQGLRLIYYSQIVNDFQKGDIAEGYSVSREKKESFPLTVTSAQKNPTAFYLCASSYQGLDTQYFGPGTRLTVL.

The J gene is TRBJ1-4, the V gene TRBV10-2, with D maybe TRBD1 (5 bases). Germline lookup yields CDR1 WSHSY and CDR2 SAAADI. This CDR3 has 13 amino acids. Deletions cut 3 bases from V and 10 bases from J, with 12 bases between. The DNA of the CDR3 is TGCGCCAGCAGTGAATATCAGGGAGGAAAACTGTTTTTT. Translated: CASSEYQGGKLFF.

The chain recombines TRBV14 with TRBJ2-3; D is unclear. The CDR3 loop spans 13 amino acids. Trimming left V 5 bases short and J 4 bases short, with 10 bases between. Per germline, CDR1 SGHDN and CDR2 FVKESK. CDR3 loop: CASSSPTADTQYF. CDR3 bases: TGTGCCAGCAGCTCCCCGACTGCAGATACGCAGTATTTT.

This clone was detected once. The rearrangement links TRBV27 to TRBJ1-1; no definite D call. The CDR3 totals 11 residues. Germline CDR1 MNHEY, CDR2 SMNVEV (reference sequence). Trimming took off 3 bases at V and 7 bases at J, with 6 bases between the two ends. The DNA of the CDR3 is TGTGCCAGCAGTTTCATGAGTGAAGCTTTCTTT. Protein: CASSFMSEAFF.

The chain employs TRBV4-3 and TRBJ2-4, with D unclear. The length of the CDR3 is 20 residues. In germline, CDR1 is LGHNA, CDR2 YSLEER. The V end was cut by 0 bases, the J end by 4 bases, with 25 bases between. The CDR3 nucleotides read TGCGCCAGCAGCCAAGATTACGGCAGGCATGGGTCCGTGAGTAAAAACATTCAGTACTTC. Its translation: CASSQDYGRHGSVSKNIQYF.